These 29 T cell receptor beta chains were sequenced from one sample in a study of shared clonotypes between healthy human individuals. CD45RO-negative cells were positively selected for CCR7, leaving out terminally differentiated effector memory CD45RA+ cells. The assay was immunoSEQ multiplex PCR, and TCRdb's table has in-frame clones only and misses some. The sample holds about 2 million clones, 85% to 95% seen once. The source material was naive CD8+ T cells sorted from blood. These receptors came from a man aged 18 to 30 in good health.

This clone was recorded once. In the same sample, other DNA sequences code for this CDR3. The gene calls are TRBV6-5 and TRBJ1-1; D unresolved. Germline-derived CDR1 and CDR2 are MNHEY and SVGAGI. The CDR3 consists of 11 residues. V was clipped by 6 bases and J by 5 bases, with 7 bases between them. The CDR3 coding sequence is TGTGCCAGCAGCCCGGGGACTGAAGCTTTCTTT. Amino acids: CASSPGTEAFF.

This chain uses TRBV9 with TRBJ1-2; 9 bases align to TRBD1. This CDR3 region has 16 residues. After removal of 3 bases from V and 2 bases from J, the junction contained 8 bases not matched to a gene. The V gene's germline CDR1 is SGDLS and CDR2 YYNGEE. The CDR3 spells CASSAAEGQGNYGYTF. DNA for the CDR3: TGTGCCAGCAGCGCCGCCGAAGGACAGGGGAACTATGGCTACACCTTC.

The CDR3 bases are TGTGCCAGCTCCGGGACAGGGACCACCGGGGAGCTGTTTTTT. It codes for CASSGTGTTGELFF. The rearrangement joins TRBV27 to TRBJ2-2; 9 bases align to TRBD1. The CDR3 consists of 14 residues. V shed 8 bases, J shed 4 bases, and the junction held 5 bases outside the gene matches. Germline-derived CDR1 and CDR2 are MNHEY and SMNVEV (reference sequence).

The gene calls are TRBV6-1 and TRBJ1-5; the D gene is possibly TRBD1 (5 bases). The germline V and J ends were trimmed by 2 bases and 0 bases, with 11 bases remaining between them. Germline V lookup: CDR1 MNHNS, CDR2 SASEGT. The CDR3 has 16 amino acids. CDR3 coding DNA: TGTGCCAGCAGTGAATTCCGAGGACATAGCAATCAGCCCCAGCATTTT. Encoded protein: CASSEFRGHSNQPQHF.

The CDR3 DNA sequence: TGTGCCTCCGGGACAGGGACCTACGAGCAGTACTTC. Translating it yields CASGTGTYEQYF. The J gene is TRBJ2-7, the V gene TRBV11-2, with 9 bases lining up with TRBD1. This CDR3 contains 12 residues. The J segment lost 2 bases and the V segment lost 11 bases, leaving 4 bases of the junction unmatched. Germline V gene data show CDR1 as SGHAT and CDR2 as FQNNGV.

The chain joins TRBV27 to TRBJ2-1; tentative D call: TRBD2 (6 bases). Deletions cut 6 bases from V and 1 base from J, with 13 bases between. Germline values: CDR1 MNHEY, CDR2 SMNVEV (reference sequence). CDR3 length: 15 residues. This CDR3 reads CASRPGGPSYNEQFF. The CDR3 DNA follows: TGTGCCAGCAGGCCCGGAGGGCCATCCTACAATGAGCAGTTCTTC.

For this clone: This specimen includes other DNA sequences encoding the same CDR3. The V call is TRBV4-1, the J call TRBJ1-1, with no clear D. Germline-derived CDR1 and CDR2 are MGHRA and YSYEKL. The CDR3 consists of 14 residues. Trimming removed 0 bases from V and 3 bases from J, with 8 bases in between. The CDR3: CASSQDRAYTEAFF. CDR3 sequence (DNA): TGCGCCAGCAGCCAAGATCGGGCCTACACTGAAGCTTTCTTT.

The CDR3 loop reads CASSIGQGFRETQYF. In DNA, the CDR3 is TGTGCCAGTAGTATAGGACAGGGATTCAGGGAGACCCAGTACTTC. The chain carries TRBV19 and TRBJ2-5, with TRBD1 matching over 7 bases. CDR1 LNHDA and CDR2 SQIVND come from the germline V gene (reference sequence). V shed 1 base and J 5 bases; nucleotides not matched to a gene: 7. This CDR3 comprises 15 residues. Full variable domain (missing parts from reference TRBV19 and TRBJ2-5): DGGITQSPKYLFRKEGQNVTLSCEQNLNHDAMYWYRQDPGQGLRLIYYSQIVNDFQKGDIAEGYSVSREKKESFPLTVTSAQKNPTAFYLCASSIGQGFRETQYFGPGTRLLVL.

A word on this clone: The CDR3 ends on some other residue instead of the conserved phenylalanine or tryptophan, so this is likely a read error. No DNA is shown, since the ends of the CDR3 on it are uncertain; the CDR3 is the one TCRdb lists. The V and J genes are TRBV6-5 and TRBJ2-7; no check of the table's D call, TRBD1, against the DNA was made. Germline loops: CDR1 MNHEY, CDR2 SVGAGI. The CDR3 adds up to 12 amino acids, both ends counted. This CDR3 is CASSYSGQGAHY.

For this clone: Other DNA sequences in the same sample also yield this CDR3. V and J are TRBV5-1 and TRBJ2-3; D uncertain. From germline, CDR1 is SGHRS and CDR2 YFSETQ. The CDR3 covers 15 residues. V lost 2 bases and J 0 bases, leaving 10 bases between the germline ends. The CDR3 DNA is TGCGCCAGCAGCTTCGGGCCTACTAGCACAGATACGCAGTATTTT. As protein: CASSFGPTSTDTQYF.

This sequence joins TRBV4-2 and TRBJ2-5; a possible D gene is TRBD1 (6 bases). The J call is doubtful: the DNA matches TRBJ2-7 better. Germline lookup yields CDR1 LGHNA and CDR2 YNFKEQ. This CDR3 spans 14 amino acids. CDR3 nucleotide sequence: TGTGCCAGCAGCCAAGATGGGACAAAGTACGAGCAGTACTTC. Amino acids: CASSQDGTKYEQYF.

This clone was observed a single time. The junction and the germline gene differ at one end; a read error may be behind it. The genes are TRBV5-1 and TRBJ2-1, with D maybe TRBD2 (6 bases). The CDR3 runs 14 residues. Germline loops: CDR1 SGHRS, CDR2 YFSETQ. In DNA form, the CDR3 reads TGCGCCAGCAGCTCGACGGACAAACCGGGACTTCGGGTCTTC. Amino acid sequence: CASSSTDKPGLRVF.

The CDR3 DNA reads as TGTGCCAGCAGTTTAAATTGGTCAGGGATAGATCAGCCCCAGCATTTT. Its protein product is CASSLNWSGIDQPQHF. V gene TRBV28 combines with J gene TRBJ1-5; perhaps TRBD1 as D (5 bases). V lost 2 bases, J lost 5 bases, and 16 bases lay in between. CDR1 is MDHEN and CDR2 is SYDVKM in the germline V gene. The CDR3 totals 16 residues.

This CDR3 reads CASSGDQGTEAFF. The CDR3 bases are TGTGCCAGCAGTGGAGATCAGGGCACTGAAGCTTTCTTT. The gene calls are TRBV25-1 and TRBJ1-1, with D possibly matching TRBD1 (5 bases). The germline CDR1 and CDR2 sequences are MGHDK and SYGVNS. Trimming removed 4 bases from V and 4 bases from J, with 10 bases in between. This CDR3 spans 13 amino acids.

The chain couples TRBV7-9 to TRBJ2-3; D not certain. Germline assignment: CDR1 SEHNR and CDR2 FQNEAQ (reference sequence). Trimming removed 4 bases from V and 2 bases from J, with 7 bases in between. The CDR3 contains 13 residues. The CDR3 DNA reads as TGTGCCAGCAGCTACATTCTCACAGATACGCAGTATTTT. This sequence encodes CASSYILTDTQYF.

CDR3 coding DNA: TGTGCCAGCAGCCACTTCGGGTACGAGCAGTACTTC. It encodes CASSHFGYEQYF. The gene calls are TRBV7-2 and TRBJ2-7, with D unclear. Germline V CDR1 and CDR2: SGHTA, FQGNSA. V was cut by 5 bases and J by 4 bases, with 9 bases left in between. CDR3 size: 12 residues.

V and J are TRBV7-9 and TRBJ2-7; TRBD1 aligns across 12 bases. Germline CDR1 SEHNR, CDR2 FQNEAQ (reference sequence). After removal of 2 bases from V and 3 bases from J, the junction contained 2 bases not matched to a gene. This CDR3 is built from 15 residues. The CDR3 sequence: CASSLRDRGLYEQYF. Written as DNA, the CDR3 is TGTGCCAGCAGCTTACGGGACAGGGGGCTCTACGAGCAGTACTTC.

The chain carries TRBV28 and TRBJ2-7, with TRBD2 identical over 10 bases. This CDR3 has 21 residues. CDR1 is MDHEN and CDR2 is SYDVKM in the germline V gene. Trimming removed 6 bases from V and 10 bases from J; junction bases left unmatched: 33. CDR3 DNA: TGTGCCAGCAGCCTCTCGAGGAGTTTAGCGGGGGGTTCTGGAGTGGTGGGAAGACAGTACTTC. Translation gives CASSLSRSLAGGSGVVGRQYF. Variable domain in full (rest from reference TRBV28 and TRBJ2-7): DVKVTQSSRYLVKRTGEKVFLECVQDMDHENMFWYRQDPGLGLRLIYFSYDVKMKEKGDIPEGYSVSREKKERFSLILESASTNQTSMYLCASSLSRSLAGGSGVVGRQYFGPGTRLTVT.

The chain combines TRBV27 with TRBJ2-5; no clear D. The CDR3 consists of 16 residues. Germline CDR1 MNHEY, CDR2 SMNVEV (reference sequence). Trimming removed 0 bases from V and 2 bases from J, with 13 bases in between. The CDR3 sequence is CASSLSQALPQETQYF. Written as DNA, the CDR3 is TGTGCCAGCAGTTTATCGCAGGCGCTGCCTCAAGAGACCCAGTACTTC.

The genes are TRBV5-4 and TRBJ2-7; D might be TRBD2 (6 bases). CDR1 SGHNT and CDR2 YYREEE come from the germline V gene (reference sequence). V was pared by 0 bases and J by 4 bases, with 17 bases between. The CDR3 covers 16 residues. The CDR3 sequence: CASSLANGGREYEQYF. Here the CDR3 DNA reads TGTGCCAGCAGCTTGGCCAATGGGGGGAGAGAGTACGAGCAGTACTTC.

CDR3 bases: TGTGCCAGCAGTGAAGTTTGGGGGGGCGAGAACACTGAAGCTTTCTTT. Translated: CASSEVWGGENTEAFF. The chain links TRBV6-1 to TRBJ1-1, with a weak D call TRBD1 (6 bases). Per germline, CDR1 MNHNS and CDR2 SASEGT. The CDR3 totals 16 residues. The V gene lost 1 base and the J gene lost 1 base, with 13 bases spanning the gap.

As DNA, the CDR3 is TGTGCCAGCAGCGCGGTGGGGGCTAGCCACGAGCAGTACTTC. It translates to CASSAVGASHEQYF. The chain couples TRBV11-2 to TRBJ2-7; a possible D gene is TRBD1 (6 bases). Per germline, CDR1 SGHAT and CDR2 FQNNGV. Trimming took 5 bases from V and 5 from J, leaving 16 bases between them. The CDR3 length is 14 residues.

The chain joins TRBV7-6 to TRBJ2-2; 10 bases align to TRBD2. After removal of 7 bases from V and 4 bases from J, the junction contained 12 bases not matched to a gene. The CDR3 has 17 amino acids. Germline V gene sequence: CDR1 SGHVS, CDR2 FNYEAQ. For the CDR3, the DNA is TGTGCCAGCACAAAGACGGCGGCTAGCGGGAGCACCGGGGAGCTGTTTTTT. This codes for CASTKTAASGSTGELFF.

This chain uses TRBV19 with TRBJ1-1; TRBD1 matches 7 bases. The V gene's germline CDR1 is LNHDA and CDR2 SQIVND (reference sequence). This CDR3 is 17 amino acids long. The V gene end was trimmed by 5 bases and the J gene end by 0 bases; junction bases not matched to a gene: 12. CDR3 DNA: TGTGCCAGTAGTGTGGTACGGGGGGACAGCGTGAACACTGAAGCTTTCTTT. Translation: CASSVVRGDSVNTEAFF.

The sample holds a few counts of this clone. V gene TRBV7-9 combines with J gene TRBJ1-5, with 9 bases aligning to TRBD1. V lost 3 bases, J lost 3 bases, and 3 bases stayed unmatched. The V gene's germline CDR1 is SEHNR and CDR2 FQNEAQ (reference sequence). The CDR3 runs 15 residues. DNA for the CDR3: TGTGCCAGCAGCTTCGGGACAGGGTTCAATCAGCCCCAGCATTTT. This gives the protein CASSFGTGFNQPQHF.

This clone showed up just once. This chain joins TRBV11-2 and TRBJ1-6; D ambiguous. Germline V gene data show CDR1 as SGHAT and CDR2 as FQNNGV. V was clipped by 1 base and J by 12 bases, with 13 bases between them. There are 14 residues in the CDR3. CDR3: CASSLGSWGLPLHF. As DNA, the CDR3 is TGTGCCAGCAGCTTAGGGTCATGGGGATTACCCCTCCACTTT.

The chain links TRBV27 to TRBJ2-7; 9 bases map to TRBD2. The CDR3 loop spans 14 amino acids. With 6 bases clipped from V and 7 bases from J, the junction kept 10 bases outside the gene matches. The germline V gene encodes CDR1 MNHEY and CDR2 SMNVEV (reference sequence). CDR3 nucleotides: TGTGCCAGCAGACTCCTGTTTAGCGGGGGAGAGCAGTACTTC. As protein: CASRLLFSGGEQYF.

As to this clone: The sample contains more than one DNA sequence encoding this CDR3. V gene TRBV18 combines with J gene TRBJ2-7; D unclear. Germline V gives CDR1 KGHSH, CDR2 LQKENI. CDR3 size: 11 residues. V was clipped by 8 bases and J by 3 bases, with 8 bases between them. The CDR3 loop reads CASSSSYEQYF. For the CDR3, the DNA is TGTGCCAGCAGTAGCAGCTACGAGCAGTACTTC. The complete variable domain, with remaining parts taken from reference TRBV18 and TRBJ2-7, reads NAGVMQNPRHLVRRRGQEARLRCSPMKGHSHVYWYRQLPEEGLKFMVYLQKENIIDESGMPKERFSAEFPKEGPSILRIQQVVRGDSAAYFCASSSSYEQYFGPGTRLTVT.

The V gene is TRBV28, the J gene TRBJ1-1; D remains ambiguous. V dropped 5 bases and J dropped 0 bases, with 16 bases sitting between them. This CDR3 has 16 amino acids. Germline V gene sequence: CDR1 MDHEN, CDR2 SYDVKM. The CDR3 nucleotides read TGTGCCAGCAGTGCGGATTTCCGGGTCATGAACACTGAAGCTTTCTTT. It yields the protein CASSADFRVMNTEAFF.